A selection of T cell receptor beta chains follows, all from one sample in a study of glioma-infiltrating T cells. TCRdb reanalysed the multiplex PCR reads using MiXCR and keeps one entry per CDR3 protein. The sample lists 300,000 to 450,000 distinct CDR3 sequences; less than 50% were seen once. Sequences were obtained from glioma tissue, nonneoplastic brain tissue, or PBMCs (not recorded which). Receptors were obtained from a human donor with low-grade glioma or glioblastoma, undergoing nonglioma brain surgery, or in good health (not recorded which). Each CDR3 is given with its conserved first and last residue. A D gene is named only where the DNA matches it firmly. Clone size is shown for a subset of rows, as once, few, many or a class of expanded clone.

cdr3_length	clone_size	v_call	d_call	j_call	cdr3_aa	cdr3_nt
19	NA	TRBV6-1	NA	TRBJ2-1	CASTLGAAQGVRRHNEQFF	TGTGCCAGCACCCTGGGGGCGGCACAAGGGGTAAGACGACACAATGAGCAGTTCTTC
13	NA	TRBV10-3	NA	TRBJ1-2	CAISGNTDGGYTF	TGTGCCATCAGCGGGAACACAGACGGCGGCTACACCTTC
13	NA	TRBV3-1	NA	TRBJ1-1	CATTSGGNTEAFF	TGTGCCACAACTTCGGGAGGGAACACTGAAGCTTTCTTT
17	NA	TRBV28	TRBD1	TRBJ1-2	CASSSSRGTGPNYGYTF	TGTGCCAGCAGTTCTAGCCGAGGGACAGGGCCCAACTATGGCTACACCTTC
13	NA	TRBV27	NA	TRBJ1-4	CASSLVRHEKLFF	TGTGCCAGCAGTTTAGTCAGACATGAAAAACTGTTTTTT
13	few	TRBV2	NA	TRBJ1-1	CASRAGAGTEAFF	TGTGCCAGCCGTGCGGGGGCGGGAACTGAAGCTTTCTTT
14	many	TRBV10-3	NA	TRBJ2-3	CAISDWGSTDTQYF	TGTGCCATCAGTGATTGGGGTTCCACAGATACGCAGTATTTT
15	many	TRBV7-3	TRBD2	TRBJ2-5	CASSLSGVPQETQYF	TGTGCCAGCAGCCTTAGCGGGGTGCCACAAGAGACCCAGTACTTC
14	NA	TRBV12-3/TRBV12-4	NA	TRBJ1-1	CASSWGGTDTEAFF	TGTGCCAGCAGCTGGGGAGGGACGGACACTGAAGCTTTCTTT
17	NA	TRBV7-2	TRBD1	TRBJ1-2	CASSFPRTGVPDYGYTF	TGTGCCAGCAGCTTCCCCCGGACAGGGGTCCCTGACTATGGCTACACCTTC
15	NA	TRBV6-4	TRBD2	TRBJ2-3	CACSDSSGRTDTQYF	TGTGCCTGCAGTGACTCGAGCGGGAGAACAGATACGCAGTATTTT
13	NA	TRBV20-1	NA	TRBJ2-3	CSAKPPSTDTQYF	TGCAGTGCAAAACCGCCCAGCACAGATACGCAGTATTTT
12	NA	TRBV20-1	NA	TRBJ1-5	CISGANNQPQHF	TGCATTTCAGGCGCCAACAATCAGCCCCAGCATTTT
13	NA	TRBV19	NA	TRBJ2-7	CASSMGPPYEQYF	TGTGCCAGTAGTATGGGTCCTCCCTACGAGCAGTACTTC
14	many	TRBV27	NA	TRBJ2-1	CASSPRWARDEQFF	TGTGCCAGCAGTCCAAGATGGGCCAGGGATGAGCAGTTCTTC
11	NA	TRBV11-1	NA	TRBJ1-1	CASSSDTEAFF	TGTGCCAGCAGCTCCGACACTGAAGCTTTCTTT
17	few	TRBV11-2	TRBD2	TRBJ2-7	CASSLVISLAGSYEQYF	TGTGCCAGCAGCTTAGTAATTTCGCTAGCGGGTTCCTACGAGCAGTACTTC